Included here is one T cell receptor beta chain sequence, with context. Trimming shortened V by 0 bases and J by 5 bases, and 11 bases separated the two germline ends. This CDR3 is built from 15 residues. Germline V gives CDR1 SGDLS, CDR2 YYNGEE. The entry originates in a study of blood T cell repertoires in COVID-19. Study details: From the United States, Italy and Spain came samples of acute and convalescent COVID-19.

Source study methods: By means of reference gene primer amplification, nucleated cell counts were estimated. The assay was immunoSEQ multiplex PCR, and TCRdb's table has in-frame clones only and misses some. From that table come the V and J calls and clone size; the DNA was used to work out D and trimming. Of about 71,000 clones listed, about 80% were seen once; the top ten hold roughly 13%. Sequencing input: peripheral blood. The receptor was isolated from a woman older than 75 with acute or convalescent COVID-19. J is TRBJ1-4 and V is TRBV9; a possible D gene is TRBD1 (5 bases). CDR3 sequence (DNA): TGTGCCAGCAGCGTAGACTTGGGGGGGAATGAAAAACTGTTTTTT. Its protein is CASSVDLGGNEKLFF.